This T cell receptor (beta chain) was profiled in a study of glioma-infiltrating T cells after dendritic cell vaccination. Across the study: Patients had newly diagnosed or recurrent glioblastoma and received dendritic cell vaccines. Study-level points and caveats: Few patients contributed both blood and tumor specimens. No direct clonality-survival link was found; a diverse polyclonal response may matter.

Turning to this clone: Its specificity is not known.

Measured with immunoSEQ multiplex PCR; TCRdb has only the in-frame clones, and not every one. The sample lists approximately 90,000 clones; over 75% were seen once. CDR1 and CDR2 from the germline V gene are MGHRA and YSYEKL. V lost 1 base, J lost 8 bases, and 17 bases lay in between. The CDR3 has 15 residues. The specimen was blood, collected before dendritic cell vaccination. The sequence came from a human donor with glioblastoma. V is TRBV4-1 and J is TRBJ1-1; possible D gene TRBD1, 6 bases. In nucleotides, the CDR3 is TGCGCCAGCAGCCAAGGAACCGGGGGGCGCCGCGAAGCTTTCTTT. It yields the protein CASSQGTGGRREAFF.